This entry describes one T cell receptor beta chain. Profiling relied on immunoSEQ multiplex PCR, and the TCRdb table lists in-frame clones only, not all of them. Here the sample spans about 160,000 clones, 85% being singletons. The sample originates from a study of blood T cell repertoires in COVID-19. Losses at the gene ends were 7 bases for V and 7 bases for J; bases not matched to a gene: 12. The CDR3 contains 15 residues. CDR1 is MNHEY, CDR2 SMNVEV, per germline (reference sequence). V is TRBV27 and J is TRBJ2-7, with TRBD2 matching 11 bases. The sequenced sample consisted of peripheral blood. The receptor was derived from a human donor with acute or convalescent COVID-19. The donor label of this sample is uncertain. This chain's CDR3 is CASNLAGGPLREQYF. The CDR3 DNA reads TGTGCCAGCAACTTAGCGGGGGGGCCCCTTAGGGAGCAGTACTTC.